The rows below give T cell receptor beta chains drawn from one sample of a study of CD8+ T cells in alopecia areata. Sequenced by immunoSEQ multiplex PCR; TCRdb stores in-frame clones only, minus some. The sample carries roughly 100,000 clones, roughly 56% recorded once. The sequenced sample was CD8+ T cells sorted from blood, obtained between weeks 55 and 65, from a patient treated with tofacitinib. The receptor source for this set is a human donor with alopecia areata. The CDR3 runs from the conserved cysteine through the conserved F or W. The D gene is left open where the match is weak. Where a row states a size, it is once, few, many or the class of an expanded clone; other rows omit it.

j_call	d_call	clone_size	v_call	cdr3_length	cdr3_nt	cdr3_aa
TRBJ2-1	TRBD2	-	TRBV5-1	15	TGCGCCAGCAACCGCGGGGGGAGCTCCTACAATGAGCAGTTCTTC	CASNRGGSSYNEQFF
TRBJ2-7	-	-	TRBV29-1	14	TGCAGCGTTGTTCTTGGACAGAGACTATACGAGCAGTACTTC	CSVVLGQRLYEQYF
TRBJ2-7	-	-	TRBV5-1	11	TGCGCCAGCAGCTCTGGACGGACTACGTACTTC	CASSSGRTTYF
TRBJ1-1	-	few	TRBV7-6	13	TGTGCCAGCAGCTCTGCAGTGAACACTGAAGCTTTCTTT	CASSSAVNTEAFF
TRBJ1-1	-	-	TRBV5-6	14	TGTGCCAGCAGCTTTGGACGGCCGAACACTGAAGCTTTCTTT	CASSFGRPNTEAFF
TRBJ2-1	-	-	TRBV27	14	TGTGCCAGCAGTTTAGGGTATCGCTACAATGAGCAGTTCTTC	CASSLGYRYNEQFF
TRBJ2-1	-	few	TRBV5-6	14	TGTGCCAGCAGCGGAAGCCACAGGGTCGGCGAGCAGTTCTTC	CASSGSHRVGEQFF
TRBJ2-5	TRBD2	-	TRBV7-2	16	TGTGCCAGCAGCTCAAGACTAGCGGGGCTAGCGGAGACCCAGTACTTC	CASSSRLAGLAETQYF
TRBJ1-1	-	-	TRBV7-9	13	TGTGCCAGCAGCCCGACAGCGAACACTGAAGCTTTCTTT	CASSPTANTEAFF
TRBJ2-7	-	-	TRBV15	15	TGTGCCACCAGCAGAGATTCGACACGCCCCTACGAGCAGTACTTC	CATSRDSTRPYEQYF
TRBJ2-7	-	-	TRBV6-1	14	TGTGCCAGCAGTGATTTTTACGGGACCTACGAGCAGTACTTC	CASSDFYGTYEQYF
TRBJ2-1	-	-	TRBV13	15	TGTGCCAGCAGCTTACCCGGGACAATTAACAATGAGCAGTTCTTC	CASSLPGTINNEQFF
TRBJ1-1	-	-	TRBV4-2	15	TGTGCCAGCAGCCAAGTTCATAGGGACACAGGTGAAGCTTTCTTT	CASSQVHRDTGEAFF
TRBJ2-5	TRBD1	once	TRBV9	15	TGTGCCAGCAGCGCCGGGACAGAGGGTTCGGAGACCCAGTACTTC	CASSAGTEGSETQYF
TRBJ1-1	-	-	TRBV30	13	TGTGCCTGGAGTGTGGTAGGGAACACTGAAGCTTTCTTT	CAWSVVGNTEAFF
TRBJ2-7	TRBD2	-	TRBV27	14	TGTGCCAGCAGTGATCGACCAGGAAGCGGGAGCCAGTACTTC	CASSDRPGSGSQYF
TRBJ2-5	-	-	TRBV7-6	13	TGTGCCAGCAGCTTAGCGCCCCGGGAGACCCAGTACTTC	CASSLAPRETQYF
TRBJ1-1	-	-	TRBV30	13	TGTGCCTGGAGTACGGGTGGGAACACTGAAGCTTTCTTT	CAWSTGGNTEAFF
TRBJ2-3	TRBD1	few	TRBV29-1	15	TGCAGCGTTGACCAGACAGGGGCAATCACAGATACGCAGTATTTT	CSVDQTGAITDTQYF
TRBJ2-2	-	-	TRBV6-1	11	TGTGCCAGCAGTTCTTCCGGGGAGCTGTTTTTT	CASSSSGELFF
TRBJ1-2	-	few	TRBV6-5	13	TGTGCCAGCAGTTTACAGCTTAACTATGGCTACACCTTC	CASSLQLNYGYTF
TRBJ2-7	TRBD1	-	TRBV5-1	16	TGCGCCAGCAGTCGCATACAGGGGGCCGGGTCCTACGAGCAGTACTTC	CASSRIQGAGSYEQYF
TRBJ1-1	TRBD1	few	TRBV6-6	16	TGTGCCAGCAGACCAGGTTGGACAGGGGTAAACACTGAAGCTTTCTTT	CASRPGWTGVNTEAFF
TRBJ1-3	-	-	TRBV2	14	TGTGCCAGCAGTGAAGCCAGGGCTGGAAACACCATATATTTT	CASSEARAGNTIYF
TRBJ2-5	TRBD2	-	TRBV6-5	15	TGTGCCAGCAGTTACGCTAGCGGGGCCCAAGAGACCCAGTACTTC	CASSYASGAQETQYF
TRBJ1-3	-	-	TRBV5-1	16	TGCGCCAGCAGCTCGGACACGACAGTCTCTGGAAACACCATATATTTT	CASSSDTTVSGNTIYF
TRBJ1-6	TRBD1	-	TRBV30	16	TGTGCCTGGAGTCCTACTGGGACAGGGGATATTTCACCCCTCCACTTT	CAWSPTGTGDISPLHF
TRBJ2-7	TRBD2	-	TRBV4-2	15	TGTGCCAGCAGCTCGGGAGCGGGGGCCGTTTACGAGCAGTACTTC	CASSSGAGAVYEQYF
TRBJ2-3	-	-	TRBV5-6	16	TGTGCCAGCAGCTTGGCAGCAGGGGAAAGCACAGATACGCAGTATTTT	CASSLAAGESTDTQYF
TRBJ1-5	-	-	TRBV29-1	13	TGCAGCGTTGAAGGGCGGCGCGTTCAGCCCCAGCATTTT	CSVEGRRVQPQHF
TRBJ2-6	TRBD2	-	TRBV29-1	15	TGCAGCGTTGAAGATGCGGGGGGACCGGCCAACGTCCTGACTTTC	CSVEDAGGPANVLTF
TRBJ2-1	-	few	TRBV15	13	TGTGCCACCTTGTCACGAGGGTACAATGAGCAGTTCTTC	CATLSRGYNEQFF
TRBJ1-2	-	-	TRBV2	13	TGTGCCAGCACCACCCCTGACGACTATGGCTACACCTTC	CASTTPDDYGYTF
TRBJ2-7	-	-	TRBV19	11	TGTGCCAGTAGTAGAGGGTTCGAGCAGTACTTC	CASSRGFEQYF
TRBJ2-3	-	-	TRBV9	15	TGTGCCAGCAGCGTAGAGGACAGTTACACAGATACGCAGTATTTT	CASSVEDSYTDTQYF
TRBJ2-7	-	-	TRBV30	14	TGTGCCTGGAGTGTTAGGGAACGCCAGAACGAGCAGTACTTC	CAWSVRERQNEQYF
TRBJ1-2	TRBD1	once	TRBV30	16	TGTGCCTGGAGCGCGGGGGGACAGGGGGATAACTATGGCTACACCTTC	CAWSAGGQGDNYGYTF
TRBJ2-1	-	once	TRBV9	13	TGTGCCAGCAGCCCCCAGGGAGTCAATGAGCAGTTCTTC	CASSPQGVNEQFF
TRBJ1-1	-	-	TRBV2	14	TGTGCCAGCAGTGTCAGACAGGCGGAACCCGAAGCTTTCTTT	CASSVRQAEPEAFF
TRBJ2-3	-	-	TRBV6-5	14	TGTGCCAGCAGTTCAGGGGCCTACGCAGATACGCAGTATTTT	CASSSGAYADTQYF
TRBJ1-2	-	few	TRBV15	15	TGTGCCACCAGCAGTGTACGAGTGGGAGCCTATGGCTACACCTTC	CATSSVRVGAYGYTF
TRBJ2-7	-	few	TRBV30	11	TGTGCCTGGGGACAGTCCTACGAGCAGTACTTC	CAWGQSYEQYF
TRBJ2-7	-	few	TRBV5-5	15	TGTGCCAGCAGCTTTAAGACAGGAAGCTCCTACGAGCAGTACTTC	CASSFKTGSSYEQYF
TRBJ2-1	TRBD1	-	TRBV27	13	TGTGCCAGCAGTCTTGGGACAGGTGATGAGCAGTTCTTC	CASSLGTGDEQFF
TRBJ1-2	-	-	TRBV27	18	TGTGCCAGTAGTAACCTCCCCTGGACAGCTCCTCCTAACTATGGCTACACCTTC	CASSNLPWTAPPNYGYTF
TRBJ2-7	TRBD1	few	TRBV5-1	13	TGCGCCAGCAGACAGGGGATGAACTACGAGCAGTACTTC	CASRQGMNYEQYF
TRBJ1-4	-	-	TRBV9	12	TGTGCCAGCAGCCCCGGGGGAGAAAAACTGTTTTTT	CASSPGGEKLFF
TRBJ2-7	-	-	TRBV11-2	12	TGTGCCAGCAGCCCCGTGGGGTACGAGCAGTACTTC	CASSPVGYEQYF
TRBJ1-5	-	-	TRBV6-6	13	TGTGCCAGCAGCCCCGGGGGAAATCAGCCCCAGCATTTT	CASSPGGNQPQHF
TRBJ2-6	-	few	TRBV2	16	TGTGCCCATCTGGGGGAGCTCAACCTCGGGGCCAACGTCCTGACTTTC	CAHLGELNLGANVLTF
TRBJ1-3	-	-	TRBV15	16	TGTGCCACCAGCAGAGAGACACAGGGTCTTGGAAACACCATATATTTT	CATSRETQGLGNTIYF
TRBJ2-1	-	once	TRBV4-1	16	TGCGCCAGCAGCCCTGGACGGGGCCAATTGGGGAATGAGCAGTTCTTC	CASSPGRGQLGNEQFF
TRBJ2-7	-	-	TRBV10-3	12	TGTGCCATCAAGCCCCCCCAGGGAGGGCAGTACTTC	CAIKPPQGGQYF
TRBJ1-5	-	-	TRBV9	15	TGTGCCAGCAGCGAGACAGGACACCTCAATCAGCCCCAGCATTTT	CASSETGHLNQPQHF
TRBJ2-7	-	-	TRBV2	16	TGTGCCAGCAGTGACGGTGGGACGCAACGATCCTACGAGCAGTACTTC	CASSDGGTQRSYEQYF
TRBJ2-1	TRBD2	-	TRBV2	17	TGTGCCAGCAGTCCTTGGACTAGCGGGGGATCCTACAATGAGCAGTTCTTC	CASSPWTSGGSYNEQFF
TRBJ2-7	TRBD1	few	TRBV5-6	15	TGTGCCAGCAGCCCTCCGGGACAGGGGCACCACGAGCAGTACTTC	CASSPPGQGHHEQYF